The 7 T cell receptor beta chains below were found in one sample sequenced in a study of blood T cell repertoires in COVID-19. Using immunoSEQ multiplex PCR, the repertoire was profiled, and TCRdb retains in-frame clones only, with some absent. The sample contains around 130,000 clones, 80% to 90% of which appear only once. Sequencing input: peripheral blood. The receptors shown here come from a human donor in a cohort sampled during active COVID-19.

This sequence joins TRBV18 and TRBJ1-1; 8 bases line up with TRBD1. From germline, CDR1 is KGHSH and CDR2 LQKENI. The CDR3 sequence is 15 residues long. Trimming took 4 bases from V and 3 from J; bases not matched to a gene: 7. The CDR3 sequence: CASSLRQGSDTEAFF. The CDR3 region has the DNA TGTGCCAGCTCACTACGACAGGGGTCGGACACTGAAGCTTTCTTT.

The chain links TRBV19 to TRBJ1-2; no definite D call. The CDR3 runs 12 residues. Germline assignment: CDR1 LNHDA and CDR2 SQIVND (reference sequence). V lost 8 bases and J lost 2, with 9 bases in between. The CDR3 loop is CASGPPNYGYTF. The DNA for the CDR3 is TGTGCCAGTGGCCCCCCGAACTATGGCTACACCTTC.

The V call is TRBV12-3 or TRBV12-4, the J call TRBJ1-2; no clear D. Trimming left V 1 base short and J 4 bases short, with 4 bases between. The CDR3 extends over 12 amino acids. The CDR3 spells CASSLGSYGYTF. DNA for the CDR3: TGTGCCAGCAGTTTAGGGAGCTATGGCTACACCTTC.

The V and J genes are TRBV28 and TRBJ2-3; a weak D match, TRBD1 (6 bases). Germline V gene sequence: CDR1 MDHEN, CDR2 SYDVKM. Trimming cost V 7 bases and J 4 bases, with 12 bases left between them. The CDR3 contains 13 residues. CDR3 sequence reads: CASTRTVPDTQYF. In DNA form, the CDR3 reads TGTGCCAGCACACGGACAGTTCCAGATACGCAGTATTTT.

This chain uses TRBV7-3 with TRBJ2-2, with 7 bases identical to TRBD1. The germline gives CDR1 SGHTA, CDR2 FQGTGA. The CDR3 runs 15 residues. V lost 5 bases and J lost 0; bases outside the gene matches: 3. The CDR3 is CASSPTGTNTGELFF. CDR3 coding DNA: TGTGCCAGCAGCCCGACAGGGACGAACACCGGGGAGCTGTTTTTT.

The chain carries TRBV7-9 and TRBJ1-3; TRBD1 matches 7 bases. Trimming cost V 4 bases and J 8 bases; bases outside gene matches: 14. Germline V CDR1 and CDR2: SEHNR, FQNEAQ (reference sequence). The CDR3 contains 16 residues. The CDR3 reads CASSSSDRFGRYTIYF. CDR3 in DNA: TGTGCCAGCAGCTCGTCGGACAGGTTTGGCCGGTACACCATATATTTT.

The chain employs TRBV28 and TRBJ1-4; 8 bases fit TRBD1. There are 14 residues in the CDR3. The germline V gene encodes CDR1 MDHEN and CDR2 SYDVKM. V gave up 2 bases and J gave up 10 bases; unmatched junction bases: 6. The CDR3 here is CASSLTGGGGKLFF. The CDR3 nucleotides read TGTGCCAGCAGTTTAACAGGGGGTGGGGGAAAACTGTTTTTT.